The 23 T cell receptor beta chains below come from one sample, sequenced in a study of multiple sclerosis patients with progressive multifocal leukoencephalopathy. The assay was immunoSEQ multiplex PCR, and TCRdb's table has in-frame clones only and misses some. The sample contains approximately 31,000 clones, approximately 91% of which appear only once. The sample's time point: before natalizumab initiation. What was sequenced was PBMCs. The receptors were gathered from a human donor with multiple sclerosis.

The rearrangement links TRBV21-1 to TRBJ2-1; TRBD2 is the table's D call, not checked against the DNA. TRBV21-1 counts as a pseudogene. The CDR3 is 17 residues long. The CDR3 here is CASSKDCRGSSYNEQFF. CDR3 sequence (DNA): TGTGCCAGCAGCAAAGATTGCCGCGGGAGTTCCTACAATGAGCAGTTCTTC.

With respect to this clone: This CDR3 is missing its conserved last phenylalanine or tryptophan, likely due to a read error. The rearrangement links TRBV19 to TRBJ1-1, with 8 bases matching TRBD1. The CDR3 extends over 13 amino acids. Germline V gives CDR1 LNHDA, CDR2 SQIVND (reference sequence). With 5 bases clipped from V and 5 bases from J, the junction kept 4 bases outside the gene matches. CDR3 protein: CASSQGTGTEAFL. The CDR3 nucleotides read TGTGCCAGTAGTCAGGGGACAGGAACTGAAGCTTTCCTT.

The CDR3 sequence is CATGNGRYNEQFF. CDR3 bases: TGTGCCACCGGGAACGGGAGGTACAATGAGCAGTTCTTC. V is TRBV2 and J is TRBJ2-1; 7 bases are shared with TRBD2. The CDR3 contains 13 residues. Germline loops: CDR1 SNHLY, CDR2 FYNNEI. J lost 4 bases, V lost 10 bases, and 7 bases had no gene match.

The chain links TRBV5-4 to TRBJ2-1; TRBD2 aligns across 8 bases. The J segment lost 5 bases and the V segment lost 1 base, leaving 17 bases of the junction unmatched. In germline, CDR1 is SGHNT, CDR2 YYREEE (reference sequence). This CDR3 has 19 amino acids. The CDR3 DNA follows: TGTGCCAGCAGCTTGAGGGGACCCGGCAGTGGGACTAGAAACAATGAGCAGTTCTTC. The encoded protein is CASSLRGPGSGTRNNEQFF.

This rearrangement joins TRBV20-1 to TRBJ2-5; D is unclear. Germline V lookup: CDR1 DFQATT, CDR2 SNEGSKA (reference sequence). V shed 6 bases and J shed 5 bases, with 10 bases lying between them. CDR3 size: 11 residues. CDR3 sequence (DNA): TGCAGTGCCGAACCCCCGGAGACCCAGTACTTC. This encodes CSAEPPETQYF.

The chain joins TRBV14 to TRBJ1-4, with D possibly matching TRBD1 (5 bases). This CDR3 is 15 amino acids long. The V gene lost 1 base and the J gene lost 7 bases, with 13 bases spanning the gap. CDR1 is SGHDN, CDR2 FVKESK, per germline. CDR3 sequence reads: CASSQGIRAGEKLFF. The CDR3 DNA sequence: TGTGCCAGCAGCCAAGGAATCAGGGCTGGTGAAAAACTGTTTTTT.

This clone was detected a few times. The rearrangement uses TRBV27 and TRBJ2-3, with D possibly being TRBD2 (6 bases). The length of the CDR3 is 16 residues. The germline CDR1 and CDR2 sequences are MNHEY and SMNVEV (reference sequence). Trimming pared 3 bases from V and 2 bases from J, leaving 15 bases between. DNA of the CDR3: TGTGCCAGCAGTTTGGTGTCACAGGACTACACAGATACGCAGTATTTT. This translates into CASSLVSQDYTDTQYF.

The CDR3 DNA sequence: TGTGCCAGCACTCCTAGCGGAGACCTCAATGAGCAGTTCTTC. Translating it yields CASTPSGDLNEQFF. This chain uses TRBV6-1 with TRBJ2-1; 7 bases are shared with TRBD2. Germline V gives CDR1 MNHNS, CDR2 SASEGT. This CDR3 is built from 14 residues. J lost 6 bases, V lost 7 bases, and 9 bases had no gene match.

The CDR3 DNA reads TGTGCCAGCAGTCGTTCGGCGGGGGAGCTGGATGAGCAGTTCTTC. This codes for CASSRSAGELDEQFF. The chain carries TRBV6-5 and TRBJ2-1; TRBD2 matches at 7 bases. V was clipped by 5 bases and J by 8 bases; unmatched bases: 12. Germline V gives CDR1 MNHEY, CDR2 SVGAGI. CDR3 length: 15 amino acids.

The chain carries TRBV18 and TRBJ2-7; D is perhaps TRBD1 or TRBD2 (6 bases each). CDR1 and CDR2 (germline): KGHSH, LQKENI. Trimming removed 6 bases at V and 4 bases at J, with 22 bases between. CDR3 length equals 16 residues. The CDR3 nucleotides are TGTGCCAGCTCCGAACCGCGCGGGACAAAACTTTACGAGCAGTACTTC. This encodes CASSEPRGTKLYEQYF.

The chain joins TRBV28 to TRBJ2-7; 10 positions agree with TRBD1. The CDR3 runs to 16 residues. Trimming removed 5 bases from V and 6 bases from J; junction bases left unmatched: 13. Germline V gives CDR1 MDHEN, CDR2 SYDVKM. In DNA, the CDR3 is TGTGCCAGCAGTCTCGGATTCGGACAGGGGGGTTCCGAGCAGTACTTC. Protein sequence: CASSLGFGQGGSEQYF.

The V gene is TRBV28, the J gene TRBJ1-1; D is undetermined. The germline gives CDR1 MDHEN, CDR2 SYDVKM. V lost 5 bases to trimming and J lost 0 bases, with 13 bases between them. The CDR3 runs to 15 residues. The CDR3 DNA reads TGTGCCAGCAGTCCCGAAGAGGAGGTGAACACTGAAGCTTTCTTT. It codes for CASSPEEEVNTEAFF. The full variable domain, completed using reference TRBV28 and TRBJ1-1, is DVKVTQSSRYLVKRTGEKVFLECVQDMDHENMFWYRQDPGLGLRLIYFSYDVKMKEKGDIPEGYSVSREKKERFSLILESASTNQTSMYLCASSPEEEVNTEAFFGQGTRLTVV.

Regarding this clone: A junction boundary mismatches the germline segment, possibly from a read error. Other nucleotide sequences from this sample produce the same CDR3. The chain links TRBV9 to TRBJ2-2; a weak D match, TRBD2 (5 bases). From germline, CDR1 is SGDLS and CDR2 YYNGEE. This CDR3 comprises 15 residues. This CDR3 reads CASSARVVGTGELFF. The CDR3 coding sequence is TGCGCCAGCAGCGCGAGGGTAGTAGGGACCGGGGAGCTGTTTTTT.

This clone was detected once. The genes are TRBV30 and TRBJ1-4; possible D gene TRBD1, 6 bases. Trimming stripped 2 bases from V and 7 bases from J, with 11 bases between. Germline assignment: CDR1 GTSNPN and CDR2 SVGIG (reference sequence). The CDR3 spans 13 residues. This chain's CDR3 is CAWSTGPGEKLFF. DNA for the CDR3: TGTGCCTGGAGTACAGGGCCGGGTGAAAAACTGTTTTTT.

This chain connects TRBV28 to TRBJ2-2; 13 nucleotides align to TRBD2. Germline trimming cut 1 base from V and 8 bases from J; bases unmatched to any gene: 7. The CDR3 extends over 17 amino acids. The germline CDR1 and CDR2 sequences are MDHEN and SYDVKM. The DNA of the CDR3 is TGTGCCAGCAGTTTATTTTACGAGACTAGCGGGAGGGGGGAGCTGTTTTTT. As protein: CASSLFYETSGRGELFF.

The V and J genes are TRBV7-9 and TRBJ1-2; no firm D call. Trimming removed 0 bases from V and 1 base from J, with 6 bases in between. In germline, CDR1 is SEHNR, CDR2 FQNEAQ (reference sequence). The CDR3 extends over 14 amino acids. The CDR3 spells CASSLANLNYGYTF. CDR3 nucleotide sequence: TGTGCCAGCAGCTTAGCTAACCTTAACTATGGCTACACCTTC. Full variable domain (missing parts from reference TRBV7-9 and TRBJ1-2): DTGVSQNPRHKITKRGQNVTFRCDPISEHNRLYWYRQTLGQGPEFLTYFQNEAQLEKSRLLSDRFSAERPKGSFSTLEIQRTEQGDSAMYLCASSLANLNYGYTFGSGTRLTVV.

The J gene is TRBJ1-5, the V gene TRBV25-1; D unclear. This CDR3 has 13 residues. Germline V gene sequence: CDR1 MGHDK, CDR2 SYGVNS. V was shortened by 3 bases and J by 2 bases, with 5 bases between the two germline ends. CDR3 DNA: TGTGCCAGCAGTGATGTGGGCAATCAGCCCCAGCATTTT. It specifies CASSDVGNQPQHF.

In DNA form, the CDR3 reads TGTGCCAGCAGCTTATCCCAGGGGATCTACGAGCAGTACTTC. This encodes CASSLSQGIYEQYF. This chain joins TRBV7-9 and TRBJ2-7; D may be TRBD1 (6 bases). Trimming pared 2 bases from V and 3 bases from J, leaving 11 bases between. Germline-derived CDR1 and CDR2 are SEHNR and FQNEAQ (reference sequence). The CDR3 spans 14 residues.

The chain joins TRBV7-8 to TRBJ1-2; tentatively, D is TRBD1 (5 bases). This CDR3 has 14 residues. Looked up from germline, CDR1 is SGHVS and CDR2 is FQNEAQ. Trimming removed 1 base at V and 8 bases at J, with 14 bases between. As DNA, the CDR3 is TGTGCCAGCAGCTTAGATGAGACAGCGAACGGCTACACCTTC. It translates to CASSLDETANGYTF.

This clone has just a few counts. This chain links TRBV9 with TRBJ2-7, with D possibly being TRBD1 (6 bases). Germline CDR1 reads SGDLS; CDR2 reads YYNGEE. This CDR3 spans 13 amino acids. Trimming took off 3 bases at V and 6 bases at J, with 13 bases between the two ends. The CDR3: CASSAQGFSEQYF. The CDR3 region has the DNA TGTGCCAGCAGCGCACAGGGTTTTAGCGAGCAGTACTTC.

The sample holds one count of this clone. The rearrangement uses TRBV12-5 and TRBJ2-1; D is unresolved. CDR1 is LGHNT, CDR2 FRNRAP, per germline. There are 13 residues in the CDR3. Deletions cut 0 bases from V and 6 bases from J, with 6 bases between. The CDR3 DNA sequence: TGTGCTAGTGGTTTGGTGGTGAGCAATGAGCAGTTCTTC. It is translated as CASGLVVSNEQFF. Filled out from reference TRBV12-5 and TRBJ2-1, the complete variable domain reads DARVTQTPRHKVTEMGQEVTMRCQPILGHNTVFWYRQTMMQGLELLAYFRNRAPLDDSGMPKDRFSAEMPDATLATLKIQPSEPRDSAVYFCASGLVVSNEQFFGPGTRLTVL.

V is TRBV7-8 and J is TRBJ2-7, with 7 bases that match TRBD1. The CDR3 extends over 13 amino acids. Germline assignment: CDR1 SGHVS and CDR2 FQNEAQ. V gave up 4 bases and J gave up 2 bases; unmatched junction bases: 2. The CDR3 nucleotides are TGTGCCAGCAGCTGGACAGGTACCTACGAGCAGTACTTC. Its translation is CASSWTGTYEQYF.

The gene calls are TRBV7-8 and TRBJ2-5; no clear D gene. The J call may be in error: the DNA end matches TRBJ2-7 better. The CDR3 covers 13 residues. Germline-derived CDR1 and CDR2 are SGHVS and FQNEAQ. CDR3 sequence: CASSPSVPYEQYF. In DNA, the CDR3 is TGTGCCAGCAGCCCGAGTGTCCCCTACGAGCAGTACTTC.